The present TCR beta chain was sequenced within a study of cytomegalovirus exposure and HLA in healthy donors. General observations from the study: HLA restriction was apparent for most CMV-associated TCR beta chains in a later analysis.

The primer mix had 60 Vbeta and 13 Jbeta primers. TCRdb keeps only in-frame clones here, not all; method: immunoSEQ multiplex PCR. There are some 180,000 clones in the sample; just over 75% occur only once, and less than 2% lies in the top ten. Germline V CDR1 and CDR2: MNHNS, SASEGT. V was clipped by 4 bases and J by 1 base; unmatched bases: 11. This CDR3 region has 17 residues. About this clone itself: Antigen: not known.

The V and J genes are TRBV6-1 and TRBJ1-1, with 8 bases identical to TRBD1. This receptor was identified in a man in his thirties or forties in good health and CMV-seronegative. The sequenced sample consisted of PBMCs. The DNA of the CDR3 is TGTGCCAGCAGTGCAATGACAGGGGTATTTTCGAACACTGAAGCTTTCTTT. Translated, it gives CASSAMTGVFSNTEAFF.